Sequencing of this TCR beta chain was carried out in a study of T-cell memory formation after mild COVID-19. TCRdb reanalysed the 5' RACE reads using MiXCR and keeps one entry per CDR3 protein. The repertoire includes about 190,000 distinct CDR3 sequences, about 10% of them detected once, and around 3.3% sits in the top ten. This clonotype has ten or more counts. This CDR3 contains 13 residues. Trimming stripped 4 bases from V and 3 bases from J, with 9 bases between. CDR1 and CDR2 (germline): LGHDT, YNNKEL (reference sequence). This rearrangement joins TRBV3-1 to TRBJ2-5; no reliable D call. This clonotype was sampled from a young man who had mild COVID-19 (a few samples of this study predate the infection). Cell type and time point are not known. Sequenced material: PBMCs or a T cell subset sorted from them (not recorded which). DNA of the CDR3: TGTGCCAGCAGCCCCGGGCCGGAAGAGACCCAGTACTTC. The encoded protein is CASSPGPEETQYF.